Shown below are 26 T cell receptor beta chains from a single sample sequenced in a study of response to subunit inactivated influenza vaccine. TCRdb re-called the RT-PCR reads through MiXCR, storing one row per CDR3 protein. Among roughly 630,000 distinct CDR3 sequences, 11% to 15% were seen once, and the ten largest hold approximately 7.6%. Specimen: PBMCs from blood, collected around 15 days before vaccination. The receptors shown here come from a man aged 50-59 years who received an inactivated influenza vaccine.

This clonotype appeared many times. At one boundary the junction diverges from the germline segment, which might be a read error. The genes are TRBV6-2 or TRBV6-3 and TRBJ2-1; 7 bases map to TRBD1. This CDR3 comprises 15 residues. Germline CDR1 reads MNHEY; CDR2 reads SVGEGT. CDR3 DNA sequence: TGTGCCAGCAGGCGAGAGGGGACAGTACTCCCTACAATGAGCTTC. The encoded protein is CASRREGTVLPTMSF.

The chain recombines TRBV6-2 or TRBV6-3 with TRBJ1-5; D possibly corresponds to TRBD1 (6 bases). Trimming stripped 2 bases from V and 1 base from J, with 15 bases between. The V gene's germline CDR1 is MNHEY and CDR2 SVGEGT. The CDR3 length is 17 residues. The CDR3: CASSYPGQGYSNQPQHF. In nucleotides, the CDR3 is TGTGCCAGCAGTTACCCCGGTCAGGGGTACAGCAATCAGCCCCAGCATTTT.

This clonotype has only a few counts. V usage is TRBV7-8 and J usage is TRBJ2-5; D possibly matches TRBD1 or TRBD2 (5 bases each). V was pared by 6 bases and J by 2 bases, with 16 bases between. The V gene's germline CDR1 is SGHVS and CDR2 FQNEAQ. CDR3 length equals 15 residues. For the CDR3, the DNA is TGTGCCAGCAGTCGTAAACCGGGACCACAAGAGACCCAGTACTTC. Its protein is CASSRKPGPQETQYF.

This clonotype was seen a few times. The chain is built from TRBV6-6 and TRBJ1-1; a weak D match, TRBD1 (6 bases). Germline loops: CDR1 MNHNY, CDR2 SVGAGI (reference sequence). V was clipped by 10 bases and J by 1 base, with 10 bases between them. This CDR3 has 12 residues. The CDR3 region is CAMGQPNTEAFF. The CDR3 DNA reads as TGTGCCATGGGACAACCGAACACTGAAGCTTTCTTT.

J is TRBJ2-7 and V is TRBV12-3 or TRBV12-4, with D unclear. V lost 1 base, J lost 2 bases, and 6 bases lay in between. This CDR3 has 13 residues. CDR3 nucleotides: TGTGCCAGCAGTTTAGGGGATGCCTACGAGCAGTACTTC. Amino acid sequence: CASSLGDAYEQYF.

This clonotype appeared a few times. The CDR3 nucleotides are TGCGCCAGCAGCCAAGACATCTATGAAAAACTGTTTTTT. Encoded protein: CASSQDIYEKLFF. V gene TRBV4-3 combines with J gene TRBJ1-4; D not resolved. The V end lost 0 bases, the J end lost 6 bases, and 5 bases lay between the germline ends. The CDR3 spans 13 residues. CDR1 and CDR2 from the germline V gene are LGHNA and YSLEER.

The chain carries TRBV11-2 and TRBJ2-1; 14 bases fit TRBD2. The CDR3 sequence is 15 residues long. CDR1 is SGHAT and CDR2 is FQNNGV in the germline V gene. J lost 12 bases, V lost 6 bases, and 10 bases had no gene match. The CDR3 DNA is TGTGCCAGCAGGCAGACTAGCGGGGGGGCTTTTGGGCAGTTCTTC. Translated: CASRQTSGGAFGQFF.

The chain uses TRBV14 and TRBJ2-3, with D perhaps matching TRBD2 (5 bases). CDR3 length: 17 amino acids. V was clipped by 7 bases and J by 4 bases, with 24 bases between them. CDR1 SGHDN and CDR2 FVKESK come from the germline V gene. CDR3 nucleotide sequence: TGTGCCAGCATTGGCTGGAGAGGGCTATACAAGGCAGATACGCAGTATTTT. Its translation is CASIGWRGLYKADTQYF.

CDR3 coding DNA: TGTGCCAGCTCACCACCGGATAGACAAGAGACCCAGTACTTC. Translated, it gives CASSPPDRQETQYF. The J gene is TRBJ2-5, the V gene TRBV18, with D hard to call. The CDR3 loop spans 14 amino acids. V shed 0 bases and J shed 2 bases, with 7 bases lying between them. CDR1 KGHSH and CDR2 LQKENI come from the germline V gene. Filled out from reference TRBV18 and TRBJ2-5, the complete variable domain reads NAGVMQNPRHLVRRRGQEARLRCSPMKGHSHVYWYRQLPEEGLKFMVYLQKENIIDESGMPKERFSAEFPKEGPSILRIQQVVRGDSAAYFCASSPPDRQETQYFGPGTRLLVL.

This clonotype occurred a few times. The rearrangement links TRBV29-1 to TRBJ1-2; TRBD1 agrees at 8 bases. V lost 6 bases to trimming and J lost 8 bases; unmatched junction nucleotides: 11. Germline V lookup: CDR1 SQVTM, CDR2 ANQGSEA. The CDR3 consists of 13 residues. CDR3 protein: CSVGETGGNGYTF. The CDR3 DNA sequence: TGCAGCGTCGGCGAAACAGGGGGTAACGGCTACACCTTC.

V gene TRBV9 combines with J gene TRBJ1-5, with TRBD1 matching 9 bases. J was trimmed by 7 bases and V by 4 bases; bases with no gene match: 12. Looked up from germline, CDR1 is SGDLS and CDR2 is YYNGEE. CDR3 length equals 16 residues. This CDR3 is CASSPGPGTGIQPQHF. DNA of the CDR3: TGTGCCAGCAGCCCTGGACCCGGGACAGGGATCCAGCCCCAGCATTTT.

This clonotype was recorded a few times. The chain joins TRBV20-1 to TRBJ1-1; D remains unclear. The length of the CDR3 is 14 residues. The germline gives CDR1 DFQATT, CDR2 SNEGSKA (reference sequence). V was cut by 3 bases and J by 0 bases, with 11 bases left in between. The CDR3 DNA is TGCAGTGCTAGTTTCCTAGCAATGAACACTGAAGCTTTCTTT. Protein: CSASFLAMNTEAFF.

V usage is TRBV5-1 and J usage is TRBJ2-2; possible D gene TRBD2, 5 bases. Trimming removed 0 bases from V and 4 bases from J, with 10 bases in between. Germline CDR1 and CDR2: SGHRS and YFSETQ. The CDR3 has 15 residues. The CDR3 sequence is CASSLGGSGTGELFF. The CDR3 DNA reads TGCGCCAGCAGCTTGGGAGGGAGCGGCACCGGGGAGCTGTTTTTT.

The chain couples TRBV7-9 to TRBJ2-1; D remains ambiguous. This CDR3 is 16 amino acids long. Per the germline V gene, CDR1 is SEHNR and CDR2 is FQNEAQ (reference sequence). V dropped 5 bases and J dropped 0 bases, with 14 bases sitting between them. In DNA form, the CDR3 reads TGTGCCAGCAGCCCAGCCCCCTCGATCTCCTACAATGAGCAGTTCTTC. Translation gives CASSPAPSISYNEQFF.

In regard to this clonotype: This CDR3 is missing its conserved last phenylalanine or tryptophan, likely due to a read error. This chain connects TRBV30 to TRBJ2-6; D may correspond to TRBD1 or TRBD2 (5 bases each). CDR1 is GTSNPN and CDR2 is SVGIG in the germline V gene (reference sequence). The V end lost 5 bases, the J end lost 2 bases, and 10 bases lay between the germline ends. This CDR3 spans 14 amino acids. DNA for the CDR3: TGTGCCTGGGGCGTGGGGGCTGGGGCCAACGTCCTGACTTCC. It encodes CAWGVGAGANVLTS.

The gene calls are TRBV20-1 and TRBJ2-3, with D hard to call. The germline V gene has CDR1 DFQATT and CDR2 SNEGSKA (reference sequence). V dropped 4 bases and J dropped 6 bases, with 8 bases sitting between them. This CDR3 contains 11 residues. The CDR3 sequence: CSATILDTQYF. The CDR3 DNA follows: TGCAGTGCTACCATTTTGGATACGCAGTATTTT.

The genes are TRBV6-5 and TRBJ2-7; D is ambiguous. The V and J ends lost 2 bases and 3 bases respectively, with 11 bases between them. The CDR3 is 14 residues long. The germline V gene encodes CDR1 MNHEY and CDR2 SVGAGI. The CDR3 spells CASSYTRTSYEQYF. CDR3 nucleotides: TGTGCCAGCAGTTACACCCGGACGAGCTACGAGCAGTACTTC.

The chain recombines TRBV2 with TRBJ2-1; a weak D match, TRBD1 (5 bases). The V end lost 1 base, the J end lost 9 bases, and 13 bases lay between the germline ends. This CDR3 spans 14 amino acids. Germline-derived CDR1 and CDR2 are SNHLY and FYNNEI. This CDR3 reads CASSEGEGVREQFF. Here the CDR3 DNA reads TGTGCCAGCAGTGAAGGGGAAGGGGTGCGTGAGCAGTTCTTC.

The rearrangement joins TRBV28 to TRBJ1-2; D is perhaps TRBD1 (5 bases). CDR1 MDHEN and CDR2 SYDVKM come from the germline V gene. The CDR3 runs to 12 residues. V was pared by 5 bases and J by 8 bases, with 12 bases between. The CDR3 DNA follows: TGTGCCAGCAGTCGAGGGGAGTTCGGCTACACCTTC. As protein: CASSRGEFGYTF.

A remark on this clonotype: Mismatch with germline at one junction end may stem from a read error. The gene calls are TRBV4-3 and TRBJ1-1; TRBD1 matches 8 bases. The CDR3 totals 14 residues. From germline, CDR1 is LGHNA and CDR2 YSLEER. The CDR3 loop reads CASSQAGGLTEAFF. Here the CDR3 DNA reads TGCGCCAGCAGTCAAGCAGGGGGCCTCACTGAAGCTTTCTTT.

The chain uses TRBV12-3 or TRBV12-4 and TRBJ1-6; 9 nucleotides line up with TRBD1. The CDR3 runs 14 residues. V dropped 6 bases and J dropped 7; count of bases not matched to a gene: 4. CDR3 sequence reads: CASRTGGENSPLHF. DNA of the CDR3: TGTGCCAGCAGAACAGGGGGCGAAAATTCACCCCTCCACTTT.

This clonotype was found a few times. This sequence joins TRBV29-1 and TRBJ2-1, with TRBD2 matching over 9 bases. Trimming took 3 bases from V and 4 from J; bases not matched to a gene: 4. The CDR3 loop spans 14 amino acids. Looked up from germline, CDR1 is SQVTM and CDR2 is ANQGSEA. CDR3 sequence (DNA): TGCAGCGTTGAGGCGGGAGGGCCTTACAATGAGCAGTTCTTC. Translating gives CSVEAGGPYNEQFF.

This clonotype has more than one count but fewer than ten. The CDR3 protein is CASSLGQTTTNEKLFF. The CDR3 coding sequence is TGCGCCAGCAGCTTGGGACAGACCACAACTAATGAAAAACTGTTTTTT. V gene TRBV5-1 combines with J gene TRBJ1-4; D is perhaps TRBD1 (5 bases). From germline, CDR1 is SGHRS and CDR2 YFSETQ. There are 16 residues in the CDR3. V lost 0 bases and J 0 bases, leaving 9 bases between the germline ends.

This clonotype has only a few counts. V gene TRBV5-1 combines with J gene TRBJ2-7, with 8 bases aligning to TRBD1. The CDR3 sequence is 14 residues long. Trimming cost V 6 bases and J 0 bases; bases outside gene matches: 5. CDR1 and CDR2 from the germline V gene are SGHRS and YFSETQ. The CDR3 nucleotides are TGCGCCAGCAATACCGGGACAGGCTCCTACGAGCAGTACTTC. Protein sequence: CASNTGTGSYEQYF. Full variable domain (remainder filled in from reference TRBV5-1 and TRBJ2-7): KAGVTQTPRYLIKTRGQQVTLSCSPISGHRSVSWYQQTPGQGLQFLFEYFSETQRNKGNFPGRFSGRQFSNSRSEMNVSTLELGDSALYLCASNTGTGSYEQYFGPGTRLTVT.

The chain links TRBV4-2 to TRBJ2-5; 9 bases line up with TRBD2. The germline V gene has CDR1 LGHNA and CDR2 YNFKEQ. V lost 3 bases and J lost 5; bases outside the gene matches: 16. CDR3 size: 18 residues. CDR3 residues: CASSHNNAGGPLGETQYF. The CDR3 DNA sequence: TGTGCCAGCAGCCATAACAACGCGGGAGGGCCGCTTGGCGAGACCCAGTACTTC.

This clonotype turned up a few times. V is TRBV7-2 and J is TRBJ1-3; tentative D call: TRBD1 (5 bases). Between the trimmed V and J ends, which lost 0 bases and 3 bases, there was a span of 9 bases. Germline V CDR1 and CDR2: SGHTA, FQGNSA. There are 15 residues in the CDR3. CDR3: CASSLAAGFGNTIYF. As DNA, the CDR3 is TGTGCCAGCAGCTTAGCCGCAGGGTTTGGAAACACCATATATTTT.